These T cell receptor beta chains were read from a single sample in a study of cytomegalovirus exposure and HLA in healthy donors. The repertoire was sequenced with immunoSEQ multiplex PCR; TCRdb's copy has only in-frame clones and lacks some. The sample carries about 140,000 clones, roughly 73% recorded once. Material: PBMCs. The source of these receptors is a female donor in good health and CMV-seronegative. Each CDR3 is given with its conserved first and last residue. Each record gives: D gene, J gene, clone size, V gene, CDR3 protein, CDR3 DNA. D genes are given only for firm matches. Size is stated for part of the rows, as once, few or many counts, or as a class when the clone is expanded.

>TRBD2|TRBJ2-7|NA|TRBV30
CAWSGVPREGYEQYF
TGTGCCTGGAGTGGGGTCCCCAGGGAGGGCTACGAGCAGTACTTC
>NA|TRBJ1-2|few|TRBV19
CASSPGQGRIYGYTF
TGTGCCAGTAGTCCAGGTCAGGGGCGCATCTATGGCTACACCTTC
>TRBD1|TRBJ1-5|NA|TRBV7-2
CASSLRQGSGQPQHF
TGTGCCAGCAGCTTAAGACAGGGAAGCGGTCAGCCCCAGCATTTT
>NA|TRBJ1-1|NA|TRBV27
CASSFSSQRQRNTEALF
TGTGCCAGCAGTTTTTCCTCCCAACGACAGAGGAACACTGAAGCTCTCTTT
>TRBD1|TRBJ1-5|NA|TRBV28
CASSFGRGTGTSNQPQHF
TGTGCCAGCAGTTTCGGGAGGGGGACAGGGACGAGCAATCAGCCCCAGCATTTT
>TRBD1|TRBJ1-2|NA|TRBV28
CASSLVRQGAFLGNYGYTF
TGTGCCAGCAGTTTAGTGCGACAGGGGGCTTTTCTTGGGAACTATGGCTACACCTTC
>TRBD2|TRBJ2-5|few|TRBV5-6
CASSFGGGETQYF
TGTGCCAGCAGCTTCGGGGGGGGAGAGACCCAGTACTTC
>NA|TRBJ2-1|NA|TRBV10-3
CAISEPRTGYNEQFF
TGTGCCATCAGTGAGCCGCGGACTGGGTACAATGAGCAGTTCTTC
>TRBD1|TRBJ1-1|NA|TRBV11-1
CASSLGLRTGRNTEAFF
TGTGCCAGCAGCTTAGGACTCAGGACAGGGAGGAACACTGAAGCTTTCTTT
>NA|TRBJ2-5|NA|TRBV5-4
CASSLVGGRGSGRGETQYF
TGTGCCAGCAGCTTGGTGGGGGGGCGGGGTAGCGGGCGAGGGGAGACCCAGTACTTC
>TRBD2|TRBJ2-1|NA|TRBV12-5
CASGLVGGRGLAAYNEQFF
TGTGCTAGTGGTTTGGTAGGCGGGCGCGGACTAGCGGCCTACAATGAGCAGTTCTTC
>TRBD1|TRBJ2-6|NA|TRBV11-1
CASSLRLRQGGGANVLTF
TGTGCCAGCAGCTTAAGGCTTCGACAGGGTGGAGGGGCCAACGTCCTGACTTTC
>NA|TRBJ1-1|NA|TRBV7-6
CASSLGQNMNTEAFF
TGTGCCAGCAGCTTAGGGCAGAACATGAACACTGAAGCTTTCTTT
>NA|TRBJ2-1|NA|TRBV27
CASSLQGSNREQFF
TGTGCCAGCAGTTTACAGGGCTCGAATCGCGAGCAGTTCTTC
>TRBD2|TRBJ2-1|NA|TRBV7-6
CASSLGAGGGYEQFF
TGTGCCAGCAGCTTAGGGGCGGGGGGAGGATATGAGCAGTTCTTC
>TRBD1|TRBJ2-7|NA|TRBV10-1
CASQIKTGGEQYF
TGCGCCAGTCAGATCAAGACAGGGGGAGAGCAGTACTTC
>NA|TRBJ2-2|NA|TRBV9
CASSVRVGELFF
TGTGCCAGCAGCGTTAGAGTCGGGGAGCTGTTTTTT
>TRBD2|TRBJ2-2|NA|TRBV10-3
CAIRRGLDTGELFF
TGTGCCATCCGGCGGGGGTTGGACACCGGGGAGCTGTTTTTT
>NA|TRBJ2-1|once|TRBV29-1
CSVEELKGGEQFF
TGCAGCGTTGAAGAATTAAAGGGAGGTGAGCAGTTCTTC
>NA|TRBJ1-1|NA|TRBV11-3
CASSLWTEQAFF
TGTGCCAGCAGCTTATGGACAGAACAAGCTTTCTTT
>TRBD1|TRBJ1-2|NA|TRBV28
CASNRRDRIYGYTF
TGTGCCAGTAATAGAAGGGACAGGATTTATGGCTACACCTTC
>NA|TRBJ2-5|few|TRBV10-1
CASSEMAQETQYF
TGCGCCAGCAGTGAGATGGCACAAGAGACCCAGTACTTC
>TRBD2|TRBJ2-1|NA|TRBV5-1
CASSSVAGGGNEQFF
TGCGCCAGCAGCTCGGTAGCGGGAGGAGGCAATGAGCAGTTCTTC
>TRBD2|TRBJ2-2|NA|TRBV10-1
CASTAGGPFAFGELFF
TGCGCCAGCACGGCGGGAGGGCCCTTCGCGTTCGGGGAGCTGTTTTTT
>TRBD1|TRBJ2-1|NA|TRBV5-6
CASSPWDRRYNEQFF
TGTGCCAGCAGCCCCTGGGACAGGCGCTACAATGAGCAGTTCTTC
>TRBD1|TRBJ1-1|NA|TRBV7-8
CASRRDRFFRNTEAFF
TGTGCCAGCCGCCGGGACAGGTTTTTCAGGAACACTGAAGCTTTCTTT
>NA|TRBJ1-1|NA|TRBV27
CASSVQGFVTEAFF
TGTGCCAGCAGTGTACAGGGATTTGTCACTGAAGCTTTCTTT
>TRBD1|TRBJ2-7|NA|TRBV19
CASSHKGGTGPYEQYF
TGTGCCAGTAGCCATAAGGGCGGGACAGGGCCCTACGAGCAGTACTTC
>NA|TRBJ2-7|NA|TRBV11-3
CATSAKSSYEQYF
TGTGCCACTAGCGCCAAGAGCTCCTACGAGCAGTACTTC
>TRBD2|TRBJ2-7|NA|TRBV7-9
CASSLGVSGISYEQYF
TGTGCCAGCAGCCTAGGAGTTAGCGGGATCTCCTACGAGCAGTACTTC
>TRBD1|TRBJ1-1|once|TRBV7-9
CASSLGGGGGPNTEAFF
TGTGCCAGCAGCTTAGGTGGAGGGGGCGGCCCGAACACTGAAGCTTTCTTT
>NA|TRBJ2-7|NA|TRBV5-1
CASSPSKRSLDEQYF
TGCGCCAGCAGCCCCAGCAAGCGTTCCCTGGACGAGCAGTACTTC
>TRBD1|TRBJ2-7|NA|TRBV11-2
CASSSLTGLGEQYF
TGTGCCAGCAGCTCCCTGACAGGGCTGGGGGAGCAGTACTTC
>TRBD1|TRBJ1-2|NA|TRBV7-9
CASSPTGVGGYTF
TGTGCCAGCAGCCCGACAGGGGTAGGGGGCTACACCTTC
>NA|TRBJ1-5|NA|TRBV5-1
CASSGGGPNQPQHF
TGCGCCAGCAGCGGGGGGGGACCTAATCAGCCCCAGCATTTT
>TRBD1|TRBJ2-3|NA|TRBV5-1
CASRTGDRGLGDTQYF
TGCGCCAGCAGAACCGGAGACAGGGGGCTCGGAGATACGCAGTATTTT
>TRBD2|TRBJ2-5|NA|TRBV5-4
CASSPRLAGGKETQYF
TGTGCCAGCAGCCCCCGACTAGCGGGGGGGAAAGAGACCCAGTACTTC
>NA|TRBJ1-5|NA|TRBV28
CASTPGHHNQPQHF
TGTGCCAGCACCCCGGGACACCACAATCAGCCCCAGCATTTT
>TRBD1|TRBJ1-1|NA|TRBV27
CASKAGGLGTEAFF
TGTGCCAGCAAAGCAGGGGGCCTGGGAACTGAAGCTTTCTTT
>TRBD1|TRBJ1-4|NA|TRBV5-8
CASSKGQGAREKLFF
TGTGCCAGCAGCAAGGGACAGGGCGCGAGGGAAAAACTGTTTTTT
>TRBD2|TRBJ2-3|NA|TRBV19
CASSPRLAGDTDTQYF
TGTGCCAGTAGTCCCAGACTAGCGGGGGACACAGATACGCAGTATTTT
>NA|TRBJ2-1|NA|TRBV1
CTSSPPGAGVGSYNEQFF
TGCACCAGCAGCCCCCCGGGGGCGGGAGTAGGGTCCTACAATGAGCAGTTCTTC
>NA|TRBJ1-1|NA|TRBV27
CASSSTLGGGSTEAFF
TGTGCCAGCAGTTCGACCCTCGGGGGGGGTAGCACTGAAGCTTTCTTT
>NA|TRBJ2-1|once|TRBV9
CASSVGEGYNEQFF
TGTGCCAGCAGCGTTGGCGAGGGTTACAATGAGCAGTTCTTC
>NA|TRBJ1-2|NA|TRBV7-9
CASTSPSGYGYTF
TGTGCCAGCACCTCTCCCTCGGGATATGGCTACACCTTC
>NA|TRBJ1-2|few|TRBV6-6
CASSYPDRANYGYTF
TGTGCCAGCAGTTACCCTGACAGAGCTAACTATGGCTACACCTTC
>TRBD1|TRBJ2-3|NA|TRBV28
CASSFLFRDRVDDTQYF
TGTGCCAGCAGTTTCCTCTTCCGGGACAGGGTAGACGATACGCAGTATTTT
>TRBD2|TRBJ2-1|NA|TRBV2
CASSDLLLAGGPNEQFF
TGTGCCAGCAGTGACCTACTACTAGCGGGGGGGCCCAATGAGCAGTTCTTC
>TRBD2|TRBJ2-3|NA|TRBV5-1
CASTPGLATPDTQYF
TGCGCCAGCACCCCGGGACTAGCTACCCCAGATACGCAGTATTTT
>TRBD1|TRBJ2-3|NA|TRBV5-4
CASSSPGTGITDTQYF
TGTGCCAGCAGCTCCCCCGGGACAGGGATCACAGATACGCAGTATTTT
>NA|TRBJ2-7|NA|TRBV27
CASPQGGLFYEQYF
TGTGCCAGCCCGCAGGGGGGTCTCTTCTACGAGCAGTACTTC
>NA|TRBJ1-2|NA|TRBV4-2
CASSQDLGGYGYTF
TGTGCCAGCAGCCAAGATTTGGGGGGATATGGCTACACCTTC
>TRBD1|TRBJ1-1|few|TRBV6-5
CASSYSDRVGSEAFF
TGTGCCAGCAGTTACTCAGACAGGGTTGGTTCTGAAGCTTTCTTT
>TRBD1|TRBJ1-6|once|TRBV7-3
CASSLTGQGVGSPLHF
TGTGCCAGCAGCTTAACTGGGCAGGGGGTAGGTTCACCCCTCCACTTT
>NA|TRBJ2-3|NA|TRBV6-1
CASSEQPLTTISTDTQYF
TGTGCCAGCAGTGAACAACCCCTTACTACAATCTCCACAGATACGCAGTATTTT
>NA|TRBJ2-7|few|TRBV2
CASSGDTYEQYF
TGTGCCAGCAGTGGTGACACCTACGAGCAGTACTTC
>TRBD2|TRBJ2-1|NA|TRBV7-6
CASSLGLAGYNEQFF
TGTGCCAGCAGCTTAGGACTAGCGGGGTACAATGAGCAGTTCTTC